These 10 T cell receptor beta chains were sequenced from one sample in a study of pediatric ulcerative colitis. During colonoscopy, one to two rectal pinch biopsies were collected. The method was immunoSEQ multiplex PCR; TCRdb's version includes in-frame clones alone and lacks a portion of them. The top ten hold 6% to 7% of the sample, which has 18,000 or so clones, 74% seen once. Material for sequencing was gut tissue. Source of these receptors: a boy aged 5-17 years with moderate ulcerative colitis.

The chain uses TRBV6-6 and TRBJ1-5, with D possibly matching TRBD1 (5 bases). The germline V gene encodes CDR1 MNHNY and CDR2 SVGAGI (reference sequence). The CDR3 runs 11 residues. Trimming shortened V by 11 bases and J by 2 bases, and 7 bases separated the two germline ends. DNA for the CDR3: TGTGCCGTGGGGGGCAATCAGCCCCAGCATTTT. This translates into CAVGGNQPQHF.

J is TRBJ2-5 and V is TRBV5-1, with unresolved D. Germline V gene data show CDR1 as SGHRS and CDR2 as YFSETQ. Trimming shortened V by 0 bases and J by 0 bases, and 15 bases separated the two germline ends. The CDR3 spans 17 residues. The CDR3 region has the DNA TGCGCCAGCAGCTTGGCTCTTGAAAAACCTTACCAAGAGACCCAGTACTTC. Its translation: CASSLALEKPYQETQYF.

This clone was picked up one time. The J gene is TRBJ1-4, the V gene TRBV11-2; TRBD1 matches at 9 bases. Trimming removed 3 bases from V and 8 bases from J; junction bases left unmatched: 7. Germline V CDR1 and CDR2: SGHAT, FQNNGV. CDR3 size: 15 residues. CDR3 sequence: CASSFFGTGKEKLFF. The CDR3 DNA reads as TGTGCCAGCAGCTTCTTCGGGACAGGGAAGGAAAAACTGTTTTTT.

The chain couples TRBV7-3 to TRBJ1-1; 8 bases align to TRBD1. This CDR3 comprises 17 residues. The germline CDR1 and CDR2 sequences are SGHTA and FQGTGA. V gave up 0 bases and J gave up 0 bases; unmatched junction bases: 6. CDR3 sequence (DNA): TGTGCCAGCAGCTTAACATGGTGGACAGGGATGAACACTGAAGCTTTCTTT. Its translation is CASSLTWWTGMNTEAFF.

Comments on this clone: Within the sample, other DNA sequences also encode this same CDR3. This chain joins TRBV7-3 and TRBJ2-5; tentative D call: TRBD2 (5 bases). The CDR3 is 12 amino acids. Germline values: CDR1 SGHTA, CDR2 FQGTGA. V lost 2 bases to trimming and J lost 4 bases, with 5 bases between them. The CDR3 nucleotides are TGTGCCAGCAGCTTAGCGGGAGAGACCCAGTACTTC. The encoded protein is CASSLAGETQYF.

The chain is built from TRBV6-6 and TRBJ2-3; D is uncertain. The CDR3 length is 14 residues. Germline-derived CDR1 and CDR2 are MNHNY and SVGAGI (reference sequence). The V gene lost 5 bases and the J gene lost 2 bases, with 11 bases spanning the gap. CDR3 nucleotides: TGTGCCAGCAGTCGAAAAAGCGTCACAGATACGCAGTATTTT. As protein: CASSRKSVTDTQYF.

The CDR3 here is CASSADRKIEAFF. As DNA, the CDR3 is TGTGCCAGCAGCGCAGACAGAAAGATTGAAGCTTTCTTT. V and J are TRBV7-2 and TRBJ1-1; a weak D match, TRBD1 (5 bases). Per germline, CDR1 SGHTA and CDR2 FQGNSA. This CDR3 region has 13 residues. V lost 5 bases to trimming and J lost 7 bases, with 14 bases between them.

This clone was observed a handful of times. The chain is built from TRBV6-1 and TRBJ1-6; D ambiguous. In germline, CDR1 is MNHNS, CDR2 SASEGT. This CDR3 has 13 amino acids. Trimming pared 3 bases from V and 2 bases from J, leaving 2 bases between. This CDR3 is CASSEPYNSPLHF. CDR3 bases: TGTGCCAGCAGTGAGCCCTATAATTCACCCCTCCACTTT.

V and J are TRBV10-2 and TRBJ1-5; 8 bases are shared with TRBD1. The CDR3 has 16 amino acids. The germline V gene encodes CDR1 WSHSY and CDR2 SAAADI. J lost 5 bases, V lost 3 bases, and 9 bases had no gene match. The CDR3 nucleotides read TGCGCCAGCAGTGACCCCCAGGGACAGGAGGATCAGCCCCAGCATTTT. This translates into CASSDPQGQEDQPQHF.

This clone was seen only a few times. CDR3 in amino acids: CASSQLTSPKRYEQYF. In DNA, the CDR3 is TGCGCCAGCAGCCAACTGACTAGCCCGAAAAGGTACGAGCAGTACTTC. This chain uses TRBV4-1 with TRBJ2-7; 7 bases align to TRBD2. The CDR3 spans 16 residues. The V and J ends lost 2 bases and 4 bases, in that order; junction bases with no gene match: 11. Germline-derived CDR1 and CDR2 are MGHRA and YSYEKL.